The rows below give T cell receptor beta chains drawn from one sample of a study of blood T cell repertoires in COVID-19. Generated by immunoSEQ multiplex PCR, the TCRdb table keeps only in-frame clones and is missing some. This table has 490,000 or so clones, around nine tenths appearing once. Sequencing used PBMCs or T cells enriched from blood (not recorded which). The receptors originated from a woman aged 60-75 years who had recovered from COVID-19. CDR3s include the opening cysteine and the closing phenylalanine or tryptophan. D genes are given only for firm matches. For some rows the clone size is stated as once, few or many, or as a class when expanded; others skip it.

TRBV5-4	TRBD2	NA	TRBJ2-2	17	TGTGCCAGCAGCTCGGGTAGCGGGGGGACGAACACCGGGGAGCTGTTTTTT	CASSSGSGGTNTGELFF
TRBV6-5	TRBD1	NA	TRBJ1-5	13	TGTGCCAGCAGGGACAGGGTTAATCAGCCCCAGCATTTT	CASRDRVNQPQHF
TRBV4-2	TRBD2	NA	TRBJ2-3	16	TGTGCCAGCAGCCAAGAAAGGACTAGCGGCGGCGATACGCAGTATTTT	CASSQERTSGGDTQYF
TRBV5-5	NA	few	TRBJ1-2	15	TGTGCCAGCAGCTTACCTCAGGGAAAATACTATGGCTACACCTTC	CASSLPQGKYYGYTF
TRBV10-1	NA	NA	TRBJ2-3	15	TGCGCCAGCAGTGAGATCACGGGAGGCACAGATACGCAGTATTTT	CASSEITGGTDTQYF
TRBV3-1/TRBV3-2	TRBD1	NA	TRBJ2-7	15	TGTGCCAGCAGCCAAGTTGGGACAGGGCCCTACGAGCAGTACTTC	CASSQVGTGPYEQYF
TRBV7-2	TRBD1	NA	TRBJ1-4	15	TGTGCCAGCAGCCAGTTTGGGACAGCGTCTGAAAAACTGTTTTTT	CASSQFGTASEKLFF
TRBV11-2	NA	NA	TRBJ2-2	15	TGTGCCAGCAGCTTAGATGGGAGGAACACCGGGGAGCTGTTTTTT	CASSLDGRNTGELFF
TRBV28	TRBD1	NA	TRBJ1-2	14	TGTGCCAGCAGTGCCCGACAGGGTAACTATGGCTACACCTTC	CASSARQGNYGYTF
TRBV27	TRBD1	NA	TRBJ2-1	20	TGTGCCAGCAGTTTAAAATCCGGGACAGGGGTTCCGCGAGCCTACAATGAGCAGTTCTTC	CASSLKSGTGVPRAYNEQFF
TRBV12-5	TRBD1	NA	TRBJ2-5	17	TGTGCTAGTGGTTTGGGAAGGCGACAGGGGGGTTTAGAGACCCAGTACTTC	CASGLGRRQGGLETQYF
TRBV4-1	NA	NA	TRBJ1-5	17	TGCGCCAGCAGCCAAGTAAATACAGGGAGTGGCAATCAGCCCCAGCATTTT	CASSQVNTGSGNQPQHF
TRBV10-3	TRBD1	NA	TRBJ1-1	13	TGTGCCACTTTCAGGGGGCTGGGCACTGAAGCTTTCTTT	CATFRGLGTEAFF
TRBV24-1	NA	NA	TRBJ1-2	15	TGTGCCACCAGTGACCCTACACAGGGAAACTATGGCTACACCTTC	CATSDPTQGNYGYTF
TRBV5-6	NA	NA	TRBJ2-1	16	TGTGCCAGCAGCTTGGATCGGGTAAGCTCCTACAATGAGCAGTTCTTC	CASSLDRVSSYNEQFF
TRBV11-2	NA	NA	TRBJ2-5	16	TGTGCCAGCAGCTTAGTTCGGGGGGCGGGCAAAGAGACCCAGTACTTC	CASSLVRGAGKETQYF
TRBV2	NA	NA	TRBJ1-6	14	TGTGCCAGCAGAGCCGGGACTGCCCATTCACCCCTCCACTTT	CASRAGTAHSPLHF